Below, 15 T cell receptor beta chains from the same sample are listed, as sequenced in a study of T cells after posttransplantation cyclophosphamide (dated by TCRdb to 2016 to 2017). The method behind the library was the immunoSEQ multiplex PCR assay. TCRdb stores this immuneACCESS table with in-frame sequences only. Part of the clones is absent; in the studies checked, under half of the shortfall reflects unresolved V genes, and no reason is known for the rest. This sample contains 5,000 to 5,500 clones, none of which is a singleton. The top ten hold more than 15% of the sample. The treatment or condition label here, explained by the study, means: high-dose cyclophosphamide on days +3 and +4 as single-agent GVHD prophylaxis. PTCy patients received busulfan and fludarabine conditioning, a related or unrelated marrow graft, and cyclophosphamide on days +3 and +4. The sample was PBMCs, taken after allogeneic stem cell transplant with posttransplant cyclophosphamide. Receptor source: a female patient younger than 45 who received an allogeneic stem cell transplant from an unrelated donor, was CMV-positive, and had acute and chronic GVHD. Following transplantation, T cells from the graft donor may be among those present.

This clone was recorded many times. J is TRBJ2-1 and V is TRBV29-1; tentatively, D is TRBD1 (6 bases). Trimming shortened V by 0 bases and J by 4 bases, and 10 bases separated the two germline ends. CDR1 is SQVTM and CDR2 is ANQGSEA in the germline V gene. The CDR3 extends over 14 amino acids. CDR3 region: CSVEDRGRYNEQFF. The CDR3 nucleotides read TGCAGCGTTGAAGACAGGGGACGGTACAATGAGCAGTTCTTC.

This clone showed up many times. V gene TRBV2 combines with J gene TRBJ1-5, with D uncertain. Germline loops: CDR1 SNHLY, CDR2 FYNNEI. The CDR3 consists of 15 residues. V was cut by 1 base and J by 1 base, with 8 bases left in between. The CDR3: CASSEGADSNQPQHF. The CDR3 nucleotides read TGTGCCAGCAGTGAAGGGGCTGACAGCAATCAGCCCCAGCATTTT.

This clone appeared many times. This sequence joins TRBV6-1 and TRBJ2-7, with 14 bases fitting TRBD2. Looked up from germline, CDR1 is MNHNS and CDR2 is SASEGT. The CDR3 covers 15 residues. The ends lost 6 bases at V and 3 bases at J; junction bases unmatched: 4. The CDR3 DNA is TGTGCCAGCAGGGTCGGGACTAGCGGGAGCTACGAGCAGTACTTC. This sequence encodes CASRVGTSGSYEQYF.

At least ten counts were recorded for this clone. The rearrangement links TRBV5-1 to TRBJ2-7; 7 bases agree with TRBD2. CDR1 and CDR2 (germline): SGHRS, YFSETQ. The CDR3 spans 14 residues. Losses at the gene ends were 1 base for V and 4 bases for J; bases not matched to a gene: 5. CDR3 protein: CASSLSGDGYEQYF. DNA for the CDR3: TGCGCCAGCAGCTTGAGCGGGGACGGATACGAGCAGTACTTC.

By its share, this clone is medium-sized. The rearrangement links TRBV5-1 to TRBJ1-2; D might be TRBD1 (6 bases). The ends were cut back, 3 bases at V and 2 bases at J, with 20 bases in the middle. Germline-derived CDR1 and CDR2 are SGHRS and YFSETQ. CDR3 length: 17 amino acids. The CDR3, as DNA: TGCGCCAGCAGCTATGGACAGAGGATCTTTACAAACTATGGCTACACCTTC. It yields the protein CASSYGQRIFTNYGYTF.

This clone has a count of ten or more. The J gene is TRBJ1-1, the V gene TRBV30; TRBD1 might be the D (5 bases). V was clipped by 2 bases and J by 6 bases, with 16 bases between them. Germline-derived CDR1 and CDR2 are GTSNPN and SVGIG (reference sequence). The CDR3 loop spans 14 amino acids. For the CDR3, the DNA is TGTGCCTGGAGTCCCATAGGGGTGATCTCTGAAGCTTTCTTT. The encoded protein is CAWSPIGVISEAFF.

This clone was observed at least ten times. The CDR3, as DNA: TGTGCCACAGGGCCGCCCCCCGACACTGAAGCTTTCTTT. This translates into CATGPPPDTEAFF. This sequence joins TRBV6-6 and TRBJ1-1, with D maybe TRBD1 (5 bases). Trimming stripped 10 bases from V and 3 bases from J, with 15 bases between. The germline V gene encodes CDR1 MNHNY and CDR2 SVGAGI (reference sequence). The CDR3 extends over 13 amino acids.

This clone was seen repeatedly, ten times or more. The chain combines TRBV7-2 with TRBJ2-2; D possibly corresponds to TRBD2 (5 bases). Trimming left V 7 bases short and J 3 bases short, with 15 bases between. This CDR3 is 15 amino acids long. Germline-derived CDR1 and CDR2 are SGHTA and FQGNSA. The chain's CDR3 is CASTPMRAYTGELFF. For the CDR3, the DNA is TGTGCCAGCACCCCAATGCGGGCGTACACCGGGGAGCTGTTTTTT.

This clone was counted at least ten times. This rearrangement joins TRBV5-1 to TRBJ2-5, with TRBD2 matching 9 bases. The CDR3 loop spans 14 amino acids. Germline CDR1 and CDR2: SGHRS and YFSETQ. The J segment lost 1 base and the V segment lost 5 bases, leaving 3 bases of the junction unmatched. The CDR3 DNA sequence: TGCGCCAGCAGTTCGGGACTAGCCCAAGAGACCCAGTACTTC. Translation gives CASSSGLAQETQYF.

This clone was recorded at least ten times. DNA of the CDR3: TGTGCCAGCTCAGTTTCCGGGACAGAAGAAAAACTGTTTTTT. It codes for CASSVSGTEEKLFF. This chain links TRBV18 with TRBJ1-4; TRBD1 matches 7 bases. Germline lookup yields CDR1 KGHSH and CDR2 LQKENI. The CDR3 has 14 amino acids. After removal of 5 bases from V and 8 bases from J, the junction contained 8 bases not matched to a gene. The variable domain in full, with the rest retrieved from reference TRBV18 and TRBJ1-4, is NAGVMQNPRHLVRRRGQEARLRCSPMKGHSHVYWYRQLPEEGLKFMVYLQKENIIDESGMPKERFSAEFPKEGPSILRIQQVVRGDSAAYFCASSVSGTEEKLFFGSGTQLSVL.

This clone was recorded a few times. The chain joins TRBV18 to TRBJ2-3, with 8 bases that match TRBD2. The CDR3 totals 16 residues. Germline-derived CDR1 and CDR2 are KGHSH and LQKENI. V dropped 3 bases and J dropped 2; count of bases not matched to a gene: 7. The CDR3 sequence is CASSPSPSGHTDTQYF. Here the CDR3 DNA reads TGTGCCAGCTCACCTTCACCTAGCGGGCACACAGATACGCAGTATTTT.

This clone was seen at least ten times. This sequence joins TRBV7-2 and TRBJ1-1, with D possibly being TRBD1 (5 bases). The CDR3 covers 15 residues. Germline V gene data show CDR1 as SGHTA and CDR2 as FQGNSA. Between the trimmed V and J ends, which lost 1 base and 0 bases, there was a span of 9 bases. CDR3 region: CASSLGQIMNTEAFF. CDR3 bases: TGTGCCAGCAGCTTAGGACAGATAATGAACACTGAAGCTTTCTTT.

This clone was detected ten times or more. The rearrangement uses TRBV2 and TRBJ2-1; tentative D call: TRBD1 (6 bases). The germline gives CDR1 SNHLY, CDR2 FYNNEI. With 1 base removed from V and 5 bases from J, the gap between germline ends came to 12 bases. This CDR3 is 15 amino acids long. Here the CDR3 DNA reads TGTGCCAGCAGTGAAGTCAGTCGGGACAACAATGAGCAGTTCTTC. Residues: CASSEVSRDNNEQFF.

This clone was observed many times. J is TRBJ2-1 and V is TRBV4-1; 11 nucleotides match TRBD1. The V gene's germline CDR1 is MGHRA and CDR2 YSYEKL. V was clipped by 0 bases and J by 0 bases; unmatched bases: 4. The CDR3 is 18 amino acids. CDR3 sequence reads: CASSQEGGTGGSYNEQFF. The CDR3 nucleotides are TGCGCCAGCAGCCAAGAGGGTGGGACAGGGGGCTCCTACAATGAGCAGTTCTTC.

This clone was observed many times. The chain recombines TRBV18 with TRBJ2-1; TRBD2 matches at 7 bases. The CDR3 covers 13 residues. The junction had 1 base not matched to a gene; V was cut back by 8 bases and J by 0 bases. The germline V gene has CDR1 KGHSH and CDR2 LQKENI. The CDR3 sequence is CASRTSSYNEQFF. For the CDR3, the DNA is TGTGCCAGCCGGACTAGCTCCTACAATGAGCAGTTCTTC.